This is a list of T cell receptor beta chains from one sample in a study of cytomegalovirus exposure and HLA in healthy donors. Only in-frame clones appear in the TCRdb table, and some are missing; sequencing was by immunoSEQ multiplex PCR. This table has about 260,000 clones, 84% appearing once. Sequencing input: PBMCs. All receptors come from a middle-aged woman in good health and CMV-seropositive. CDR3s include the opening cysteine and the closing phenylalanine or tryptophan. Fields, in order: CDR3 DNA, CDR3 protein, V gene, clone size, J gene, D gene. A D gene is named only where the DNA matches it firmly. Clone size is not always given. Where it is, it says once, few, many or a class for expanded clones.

CDR3nt: TGTGCCTGGAGTGTACGGGGCACTGAAGCTTTCTTT; CDR3aa: CAWSVRGTEAFF; v_gene: TRBV30; abundance: .; j_gene: TRBJ1-1; d_gene: .
CDR3nt: TGTGCCAGCAGTGAAAAAGTAATGGGTAGACAGAACACTGAAGCTTTCTTT; CDR3aa: CASSEKVMGRQNTEAFF; v_gene: TRBV6-1; abundance: .; j_gene: TRBJ1-1; d_gene: .
CDR3nt: TGTGCCAGCAGCGTAGGGAGGACAGTCTACGAGCAGTACTTC; CDR3aa: CASSVGRTVYEQYF; v_gene: TRBV11-2; abundance: .; j_gene: TRBJ2-7; d_gene: .
CDR3nt: TGTGCCAGCAGCCAAGAAGGAATTACTAGCGGGAGGGTGTCCTACAATGAGCAGTTCTTC; CDR3aa: CASSQEGITSGRVSYNEQFF; v_gene: TRBV4-2; abundance: .; j_gene: TRBJ2-1; d_gene: TRBD2
CDR3nt: TGTGCCATCAGCCCAGACAGGGGAAATCAGCCCCAGCATTTT; CDR3aa: CAISPDRGNQPQHF; v_gene: TRBV10-3; abundance: .; j_gene: TRBJ1-5; d_gene: TRBD1
CDR3nt: TGTGCCATAAAGACAGGGAACACTGAAGCTTTCTTT; CDR3aa: CAIKTGNTEAFF; v_gene: TRBV10-3; abundance: .; j_gene: TRBJ1-1; d_gene: .
CDR3nt: TGTGCCATCAGTCCGACTAGCAATGAGCAGTTCTTC; CDR3aa: CAISPTSNEQFF; v_gene: TRBV10-3; abundance: .; j_gene: TRBJ2-1; d_gene: .
CDR3nt: TGTGCCAGTAGTCCTACATCAGGGCATGGCACTGAAGCTTTCTTT; CDR3aa: CASSPTSGHGTEAFF; v_gene: TRBV19; abundance: .; j_gene: TRBJ1-1; d_gene: .
CDR3nt: TGTGCCAGCAGTTCGGGACAGGGGTTTGGCTACACCTTC; CDR3aa: CASSSGQGFGYTF; v_gene: TRBV6-4; abundance: .; j_gene: TRBJ1-2; d_gene: TRBD1
CDR3nt: TGTGCCAGCAGCCCGGGGGGACAGGGAAGGGACATTCAGTACTTC; CDR3aa: CASSPGGQGRDIQYF; v_gene: TRBV11-3; abundance: once; j_gene: TRBJ2-4; d_gene: TRBD1
CDR3nt: TGTGCCAGCAGTTTATTTGCCAGAAGCACCGGGGAGCTGTTTTTT; CDR3aa: CASSLFARSTGELFF; v_gene: TRBV28; abundance: .; j_gene: TRBJ2-2; d_gene: .
CDR3nt: TGTGCCAGCAGCGCCACTGCAGGTCAGCCCCAGCATTTT; CDR3aa: CASSATAGQPQHF; v_gene: TRBV7-9; abundance: once; j_gene: TRBJ1-5; d_gene: .
CDR3nt: TGTGCCAGCAGCCAAGGGGACAGACCCCATTCACCCCTCCACTTT; CDR3aa: CASSQGDRPHSPLHF; v_gene: TRBV4-2; abundance: .; j_gene: TRBJ1-6; d_gene: TRBD1
CDR3nt: TGTGCCAGTAGTACCGAGGGGGCGCGGCAGCCCCAGCATTTT; CDR3aa: CASSTEGARQPQHF; v_gene: TRBV19; abundance: .; j_gene: TRBJ1-5; d_gene: TRBD1
CDR3nt: TGTGCCAGCAGCACCAGAGGGGGTAGCACAGATACGCAGTATTTT; CDR3aa: CASSTRGGSTDTQYF; v_gene: TRBV4-2; abundance: .; j_gene: TRBJ2-3; d_gene: .
CDR3nt: TGTGCCAGCAGCCCCCCCAGGGGCGGGCCGGGCACAGATACGCAGTATTTT; CDR3aa: CASSPPRGGPGTDTQYF; v_gene: TRBV11-3; abundance: .; j_gene: TRBJ2-3; d_gene: .
CDR3nt: TGCGCCAGCAGGAGTGCGGGGCATGAAAAACTGTTTTTT; CDR3aa: CASRSAGHEKLFF; v_gene: TRBV10-2; abundance: .; j_gene: TRBJ1-4; d_gene: .
CDR3nt: TGTGCCAGCAGCGTCGATGCGGGGCCCTACGAGCAGTACTTC; CDR3aa: CASSVDAGPYEQYF; v_gene: TRBV9; abundance: .; j_gene: TRBJ2-7; d_gene: .
CDR3nt: TGTGCCAGCAGCGTAGTGGCGGGCGACAACAATGAGCAGTTCTTC; CDR3aa: CASSVVAGDNNEQFF; v_gene: TRBV9; abundance: .; j_gene: TRBJ2-1; d_gene: .
CDR3nt: TGCGCCAGCAGTTTATTAATGGGACAGGAGTACAATGAGCAGTTCTTC; CDR3aa: CASSLLMGQEYNEQFF; v_gene: TRBV5-1; abundance: once; j_gene: TRBJ2-1; d_gene: TRBD1
CDR3nt: TGTGCCAGCAGTTACTCGTTCTGGGGGCCTACCTATGGCTACACCTTC; CDR3aa: CASSYSFWGPTYGYTF; v_gene: TRBV6-5; abundance: .; j_gene: TRBJ1-2; d_gene: .
CDR3nt: TGCGCCAGCAGCCAAGGGCTAGCGGGAGTAGTGGCCTACAATGAGCAGTTCTTC; CDR3aa: CASSQGLAGVVAYNEQFF; v_gene: TRBV4-1; abundance: .; j_gene: TRBJ2-1; d_gene: TRBD2
CDR3nt: TGCGCCAGCAGGGGGGGACAGGGAGGCACTGAAGCTTTCTTT; CDR3aa: CASRGGQGGTEAFF; v_gene: TRBV5-1; abundance: few; j_gene: TRBJ1-1; d_gene: TRBD1
CDR3nt: TGTGCCAGCAGCGTACTCACTAGCGGGAACTCAGATACGCAGTATTTT; CDR3aa: CASSVLTSGNSDTQYF; v_gene: TRBV9; abundance: .; j_gene: TRBJ2-3; d_gene: TRBD2
CDR3nt: TGCGCCAGCAGCTCCGCGGCCCTAGGGGGATACGAGCAGTACTTC; CDR3aa: CASSSAALGGYEQYF; v_gene: TRBV5-1; abundance: .; j_gene: TRBJ2-7; d_gene: .
CDR3nt: TGTGCCAGCAGACTAGTGGGGTACAATGAGCAGTTCTTC; CDR3aa: CASRLVGYNEQFF; v_gene: TRBV7-9; abundance: .; j_gene: TRBJ2-1; d_gene: .
CDR3nt: TGTGCCAGCAGTTACTCGGGAGGGGACCAAGAGACCCAGTACTTC; CDR3aa: CASSYSGGDQETQYF; v_gene: TRBV6-6; abundance: .; j_gene: TRBJ2-5; d_gene: TRBD2
CDR3nt: TGTGCCAGCAGTTCCCCCCTGGGGGACAGGACCCACTCTTTTTCCTACGAGCAGTACTTC; CDR3aa: CASSSPLGDRTHSFSYEQYF; v_gene: TRBV28; abundance: .; j_gene: TRBJ2-7; d_gene: TRBD1
CDR3nt: TGTGCCATCAGTGAGTCTGCGGGGGGGGGAGCTTTCTTT; CDR3aa: CAISESAGGGAFF; v_gene: TRBV10-3; abundance: .; j_gene: TRBJ1-1; d_gene: .
CDR3nt: TGTGCCAGCAGCCGTCTAGCGGGAGCCTCCCAAGAGACCCAGTACTTC; CDR3aa: CASSRLAGASQETQYF; v_gene: TRBV7-9; abundance: .; j_gene: TRBJ2-5; d_gene: TRBD2
CDR3nt: TGCAGCGTTGAACGGGGGAGCACTGAAGCTTTCTTT; CDR3aa: CSVERGSTEAFF; v_gene: TRBV29-1; abundance: .; j_gene: TRBJ1-1; d_gene: .
CDR3nt: TGTGCCAGCAGCTATAGCGGGAGTGAGCAGTTCTTC; CDR3aa: CASSYSGSEQFF; v_gene: TRBV7-9; abundance: .; j_gene: TRBJ2-1; d_gene: TRBD2
CDR3nt: TGTGCCAGCAGCCCAGGACAGGGGAACTCCTACAATGAGCAGTTCTTC; CDR3aa: CASSPGQGNSYNEQFF; v_gene: TRBV7-9; abundance: .; j_gene: TRBJ2-1; d_gene: TRBD1
CDR3nt: TGTGCCAGCAGACCAGCTGGGACTGACTCCTACGAGCAGTACTTC; CDR3aa: CASRPAGTDSYEQYF; v_gene: TRBV11-2; abundance: .; j_gene: TRBJ2-7; d_gene: .
CDR3nt: TGTGCCACCAGCAGACCGGGTTCAGGGGGCAACACTGAAGCTTTCTTT; CDR3aa: CATSRPGSGGNTEAFF; v_gene: TRBV15; abundance: .; j_gene: TRBJ1-1; d_gene: TRBD1